The T cell receptor (beta chain) under discussion was sequenced for a study of blood T cell repertoires in COVID-19. Study information: Some COVID-19 samples were acute and others convalescent; all came from the United States, Italy and Spain. The cDNA or gDNA used as material had been derived from T cells, B-cell-depleted T cells, or PBMCs.

In the authors' methods: Amplification from reference gene primers served as the basis for estimated nucleated cell counts. Assay used: immunoSEQ multiplex PCR; TCRdb lists only in-frame clones, some missing. For V, J and clone size, that table is used; D and trimming come from the DNA. The top ten clones hold 18% of a sample with approximately 75,000 clones, approximately 87% of them seen once. Sequencing input: peripheral blood. The clonotype was recovered from a woman of 80 years or more with acute or convalescent COVID-19.

DNA for the CDR3: TGTGCCAGCAGTGGCGAGGCGTGGGAGACCCAGTACTTC. It encodes CASSGEAWETQYF. The chain combines TRBV2 with TRBJ2-5; no firm D call. Trimming shortened V by 4 bases and J by 5 bases, and 11 bases separated the two germline ends. The length of the CDR3 is 13 residues. Germline-derived CDR1 and CDR2 are SNHLY and FYNNEI.